The rows below give T cell receptor beta chains drawn from one sample of a study of tumour-infiltrating T cells in Burkitt lymphoma. Sequencing was performed with immunoSEQ multiplex PCR; in TCRdb, only in-frame clones are kept and a portion is missing. The table lists 12,000 to 15,000 clones, around 80% of them singletons. Source material: tumor tissue. These receptors came from a human donor with diffuse large B-cell lymphoma. Each CDR3 is given with its conserved first and last residue. Part of the rows lack a size; the others show once, few, many or a class for expanded clones.

>TRBV4-2|-|TRBJ2-7
CASSQEASGSYEQYF
>TRBV2|once|TRBJ1-2
CASREGQGVNYGYTF
>TRBV11-3|-|TRBJ2-7
CASSLGGDSEQYF
>TRBV6-1|-|TRBJ2-2
CASGRLGVSTGELFF
>TRBV4-2|once|TRBJ2-1
CASSQESGTIYNEQFF
>TRBV21-1|-|TRBJ1-4
CASSRLDRGPSEKLFF
>TRBV6-5|once|TRBJ1-1
CASSSGTGAEAFF
>TRBV7-9|once|TRBJ2-5
CASSDWSGGGETQYF
>TRBV27|once|TRBJ1-3
CASSSTGDGNTIYF
>TRBV7-8|-|TRBJ1-2
CASSSGAMNYGYTF
>TRBV19|-|TRBJ1-1
CASSIVMGTEAFF
>TRBV7-9|once|TRBJ2-3
CASSSTADTQYF
>TRBV28|few|TRBJ2-1
CASREGGTASYNEQFF
>TRBV4-1|few|TRBJ2-1
CASSRLGGGIDNEQFF
>TRBV14|-|TRBJ2-2
CASSQGLVNTGELFF
>TRBV27|once|TRBJ2-1
CASSLLAGGEQFF
>TRBV4-2|-|TRBJ2-1
CASSRYSSEGNEQFF
>TRBV11-3|-|TRBJ2-5
CASSAPTSGWETQYF
>TRBV7-9|-|TRBJ2-2
CASRPGMPNTGELFF
>TRBV19|-|TRBJ1-2
CASSVRGTATF
>TRBV7-6|-|TRBJ2-5
CASSLAVAGPWETQYF
>TRBV5-1|-|TRBJ1-1
CASSLAAALNTEAFF
>TRBV27|-|TRBJ2-5
CATALGGLPRGETQYF
>TRBV14|-|TRBJ1-2
CASSQEQGPRDGYTF
>TRBV6-4|-|TRBJ2-3
CASSLQAKDTQYF
>TRBV29-1|-|TRBJ1-2
CSVGGQNYGYTF
>TRBV6-6|-|TRBJ1-1
CASSPVGGGNTEAFF
>TRBV6-5|-|TRBJ1-2
CASSYGTFFMDYTF
>TRBV10-2|-|TRBJ1-2
CASSEGGTGYYGYTF
>TRBV7-9|-|TRBJ2-2
CASTGTSGSLGTGELFF